The next 11 T cell receptor beta chains were all read from a single sample in a study of identical twins. TCRdb reanalysed the 5' RACE reads using MiXCR and keeps one entry per CDR3 protein. The sample records about 490,000 distinct CDR3 sequences, nearly 15% being singletons. This sample also belongs to another study, concerning yellow fever vaccine responses in identical twins.

Source material: CD4+ T cells sorted from blood. The source is a woman younger than 35 in good health.

The J gene is TRBJ2-1, the V gene TRBV12-3 or TRBV12-4, with 15 bases fitting TRBD2. The CDR3 consists of 17 residues. The CDR3 loop is CTFSLVGLAGGPNEQFF. The CDR3 DNA reads as TGTACCTTCAGTTTAGTTGGACTAGCGGGAGGGCCAAATGAGCAGTTCTTC.

The chain employs TRBV28 and TRBJ2-2, with 15 nucleotides matching TRBD2. V was pared by 4 bases and J by 2 bases, with 8 bases of the junction left unmatched. Germline CDR1 is MDHEN and CDR2 is SYDVKM. The CDR3 runs 19 residues. CDR3 loop: CASSSLRTSGRDNTGELFF. CDR3 in DNA: TGTGCCAGCAGTTCCCTCAGGACTAGCGGGAGGGATAACACCGGGGAGCTGTTTTTT.

This clonotype was detected a few times. This chain joins TRBV3-1 and TRBJ2-5; 11 bases match TRBD2. The CDR3 loop spans 14 amino acids. V gave up 5 bases and J gave up 7 bases; unmatched junction bases: 6. Per the germline V gene, CDR1 is LGHDT and CDR2 is YNNKEL (reference sequence). The CDR3 sequence is CASSNSGGAGTQYF. CDR3 DNA sequence: TGTGCCAGCAGCAATAGCGGGGGGGCAGGGACCCAGTACTTC.

The gene calls are TRBV20-1 and TRBJ2-1; no clear D gene. The CDR3 extends over 13 amino acids. Germline lookup yields CDR1 DFQATT and CDR2 SNEGSKA (reference sequence). The V end was cut by 3 bases, the J end by 7 bases, with 13 bases between. In DNA form, the CDR3 reads TGCAGTGCTAGTCACCTGGGTCAAAATGAGCAGTTCTTC. This sequence encodes CSASHLGQNEQFF.

A few counts support this clonotype. The chain employs TRBV12-5 and TRBJ1-6; 7 nucleotides align to TRBD1. Germline CDR1 LGHNT, CDR2 FRNRAP. The CDR3 has 15 amino acids. J lost 3 bases, V lost 1 base, and 0 bases had no gene match. The CDR3 is CASGLDRGYNSPLHF. The CDR3 DNA is TGTGCTAGTGGTTTGGACAGGGGCTATAATTCACCCCTCCACTTT. Based on the CDR3 plus reference TRBV12-5 and TRBJ1-6, the full variable domain is DARVTQTPRHKVTEMGQEVTMRCQPILGHNTVFWYRQTMMQGLELLAYFRNRAPLDDSGMPKDRFSAEMPDATLATLKIQPSEPRDSAVYFCASGLDRGYNSPLHFGNGTRLTVT.

There are a few counts of this clonotype. V gene TRBV6-5 combines with J gene TRBJ1-6; a possible D gene is TRBD1 (5 bases). From germline, CDR1 is MNHEY and CDR2 SVGAGI. With 0 bases removed from V and 6 bases from J, the gap between germline ends came to 15 bases. The CDR3 has 17 residues. The DNA for the CDR3 is TGTGCCAGCAGTTACTCGATCGGGGACGGATCTAATTCACCCCTCCACTTT. This translates into CASSYSIGDGSNSPLHF.

Worth noting for this clonotype: A junction end diverges from the germline sequence, so it may reflect a read error. V and J are TRBV7-3 and TRBJ2-3; no clear D gene. The CDR3 runs 13 residues. Germline V CDR1 and CDR2: SGHTA, FQGTGA. CDR3 sequence: CASSVTGTDTQYF. The CDR3 region has the DNA TGTGCCAGCAGCGTAACAGGCACAGATACGCAGTATTTT.

The V gene is TRBV20-1, the J gene TRBJ2-2; TRBD1 is a possible D gene (5 bases). The V gene's germline CDR1 is DFQATT and CDR2 SNEGSKA (reference sequence). Trimming took off 0 bases at V and 8 bases at J, with 13 bases between the two ends. This CDR3 has 14 residues. CDR3: CSARDGAYLGELFF. DNA for the CDR3: TGCAGTGCTAGAGATGGGGCGTATTTAGGGGAGCTGTTTTTT.

The chain employs TRBV6-2 or TRBV6-3 and TRBJ2-7; TRBD2 aligns across 7 bases. Germline V gene data show CDR1 as MNHEY and CDR2 as SVGEGT. CDR3 length equals 15 residues. J lost 4 bases, V lost 6 bases, and 12 bases had no gene match. The CDR3 coding sequence is TGTGCCAGCAGCCCGATCGGCGCAGCGGGATACGAGCAGTACTTC. Protein: CASSPIGAAGYEQYF.

This clonotype was observed a few times. The rearrangement links TRBV4-1 to TRBJ2-1; possibly TRBD1 for D (6 bases). Trimming pared 1 base from V and 7 bases from J, leaving 20 bases between. Germline V CDR1 and CDR2: MGHRA, YSYEKL. This CDR3 is built from 17 residues. The DNA of the CDR3 is TGCGCCAGCAGCCAAGTCGTGCTTACCGGGACAAAGAATGAGCAGTTCTTC. It encodes CASSQVVLTGTKNEQFF.

The chain couples TRBV10-3 to TRBJ2-2; 8 bases match TRBD1. Germline CDR1 is ENHRY and CDR2 is SYGVKD. CDR3 length: 13 residues. J gave up 9 bases and V 4 bases, and 4 bases lay outside the gene matches. Written as DNA, the CDR3 is TGTGCCATCAGTGCTACAGGGGGACGGGAGCTGTTTTTT. Protein product: CAISATGGRELFF.